The 24 T cell receptor beta chains given below trace back to one sample, sequenced in a study of T cell responses to AZD1222 COVID-19 vaccine. Repertoires were generated with immunoSEQ multiplex PCR, while TCRdb's copy carries only in-frame clones and drops some. The profile covers about 120,000 clones, with about 90% appearing a single time and approximately 3% taken by the ten largest. The input for sequencing was peripheral blood, taken on day 0 of AZD1222 vaccination. These receptors were collected from an adult in good health.

The genes are TRBV6-1 and TRBJ1-3; no firm D call. This CDR3 is built from 18 residues. V was pared by 3 bases and J by 5 bases, with 23 bases between. CDR1 and CDR2 (germline): MNHNS, SASEGT. The CDR3 DNA reads as TGTGCCAGCAGTGACCCGGACGGATCGACCTACTTTAGAAACACCATATATTTT. As protein: CASSDPDGSTYFRNTIYF.

V is TRBV28 and J is TRBJ1-1, with D unclear. Germline V CDR1 and CDR2: MDHEN, SYDVKM. V was shortened by 5 bases and J by 7 bases, with 17 bases between the two germline ends. The CDR3 sequence is 14 residues long. The CDR3 bases are TGTGCCAGCAGTCTCCACCCCCTGCCCGATGAAGCTTTCTTT. Amino acid sequence: CASSLHPLPDEAFF.

V usage is TRBV5-8 and J usage is TRBJ1-1; TRBD1 is a possible D gene (5 bases). This CDR3 is built from 15 residues. Trimming pared 7 bases from V and 2 bases from J, leaving 18 bases between. Germline values: CDR1 SGHTS, CDR2 YDEGEE. CDR3 loop: CASDRGVGVNTEAFF. CDR3 bases: TGTGCCAGCGATCGGGGTGTGGGGGTAAACACTGAAGCTTTCTTT.

The chain links TRBV7-3 to TRBJ1-1; 7 nucleotides line up with TRBD1. With 4 bases clipped from V and 5 bases from J, the junction kept 4 bases outside the gene matches. The CDR3 runs to 13 residues. Germline CDR1 and CDR2: SGHTA and FQGTGA. The chain's CDR3 is CASSYQGGTEAFF. In DNA, the CDR3 is TGTGCCAGCAGCTATCAGGGGGGTACTGAAGCTTTCTTT.

This chain's CDR3 is CASSFVGQGVLYEQYF. The CDR3 DNA reads TGTGCCAGCAGTTTTGTAGGACAGGGGGTTCTTTACGAGCAGTACTTC. This chain connects TRBV28 to TRBJ2-7, with 10 bases that match TRBD1. V trimming: 3 bases; J trimming: 4 bases; junction bases outside the gene matches: 9. From germline, CDR1 is MDHEN and CDR2 SYDVKM. CDR3 size: 16 residues.

The V and J genes are TRBV28 and TRBJ2-5, with 12 bases that match TRBD2. The trim removed 6 bases at V and 5 bases at J, leaving 10 bases unmatched. Germline V gene lookup returns CDR1 MDHEN and CDR2 SYDVKM. The CDR3 is made up of 16 amino acids. The CDR3 here is CASRTWTSGNLETQYF. The DNA for the CDR3 is TGTGCCAGCAGGACCTGGACTAGCGGGAATTTGGAGACCCAGTACTTC.

This clone is a singleton in its sample. V gene TRBV6-4 combines with J gene TRBJ1-2; the D gene is possibly TRBD1 (5 bases). The length of the CDR3 is 17 residues. Germline V CDR1 and CDR2: MRHNA, SNTAGT. V dropped 3 bases and J dropped 8 bases, with 25 bases sitting between them. The CDR3 DNA reads TGTGCCAGCAGTGATCTTTGGGTAGCCAGGGAAGTTAAGGGCTACACCTTC. Translated, it gives CASSDLWVAREVKGYTF.

The chain employs TRBV19 and TRBJ1-5; TRBD1 agrees at 9 bases. Germline CDR1 and CDR2: LNHDA and SQIVND (reference sequence). With 8 bases clipped from V and 4 bases from J, the junction kept 3 bases outside the gene matches. This CDR3 has 13 amino acids. The CDR3 sequence is CASHRGLNQPQHF. The DNA of the CDR3 is TGTGCCAGTCACAGGGGGCTTAATCAGCCCCAGCATTTT.

This chain joins TRBV7-9 and TRBJ1-5, with D hard to call. V shed 2 bases and J shed 3 bases, with 8 bases lying between them. Germline V gene sequence: CDR1 SEHNR, CDR2 FQNEAQ (reference sequence). This CDR3 contains 14 residues. CDR3 sequence (DNA): TGTGCCAGCAGCTTAAGCGGGGACAATCAGCCCCAGCATTTT. Translated, it gives CASSLSGDNQPQHF.

This chain uses TRBV5-1 with TRBJ2-7, with TRBD2 as a possible D gene (5 bases). Germline CDR1 and CDR2: SGHRS and YFSETQ. The CDR3 has 15 residues. Trimming cost V 4 bases and J 6 bases, with 20 bases left between them. CDR3 protein: CASSPAAAGGGEQYF. CDR3 nucleotide sequence: TGCGCCAGCAGCCCGGCGGCCGCAGGCGGAGGCGAGCAGTACTTC.

The sample holds one count of this clone. The rearrangement joins TRBV6-2 or TRBV6-3 to TRBJ2-7, with TRBD1 matching over 8 bases. This CDR3 is built from 15 residues. The V segment lost 0 bases and the J segment 2 bases; nucleotides outside the gene matches: 3. Germline CDR1 and CDR2: MNHEY and SVGEGT. The CDR3: CASSYSQQGAYEQYF. CDR3 nucleotide sequence: TGTGCCAGCAGTTACTCGCAACAGGGGGCCTACGAGCAGTACTTC.

The chain couples TRBV29-1 to TRBJ1-1, with unresolved D. Trimming left V 4 bases short and J 4 bases short, with 10 bases between. This CDR3 is built from 12 residues. Germline values: CDR1 SQVTM, CDR2 ANQGSEA. CDR3 coding DNA: TGCAGCGTTGCAACCAGTTCCACTGAAGCTTTCTTT. Translated: CSVATSSTEAFF.

This rearrangement joins TRBV19 to TRBJ1-1, with a tentative D call TRBD1 (5 bases). In germline, CDR1 is LNHDA, CDR2 SQIVND (reference sequence). This CDR3 spans 14 amino acids. Trimming left V 2 bases short and J 3 bases short, with 10 bases between. CDR3 in DNA: TGTGCCAGTAGTATACGGGGCCGGGACACTGAAGCTTTCTTT. Its protein is CASSIRGRDTEAFF.

The chain has TRBV28 and TRBJ1-6; the D is unclear. Germline lookup yields CDR1 MDHEN and CDR2 SYDVKM. This CDR3 contains 14 residues. V was shortened by 2 bases and J by 14 bases, with 16 bases between the two germline ends. CDR3 sequence reads: CASSLEGQWVTLHF. The DNA of the CDR3 is TGTGCCAGCAGTTTAGAGGGCCAGTGGGTGACCCTCCACTTT.

The rearrangement uses TRBV19 and TRBJ1-1, with D uncertain. The V gene lost 9 bases and the J gene lost 7 bases, with 9 bases spanning the gap. CDR1 is LNHDA and CDR2 is SQIVND in the germline V gene (reference sequence). The CDR3 has 10 residues. The CDR3: CASGWGEAFF. The DNA of the CDR3 is TGTGCCAGCGGGTGGGGTGAAGCTTTCTTT. The full variable domain, rest sourced from reference TRBV19 and TRBJ1-1, is DGGITQSPKYLFRKEGQNVTLSCEQNLNHDAMYWYRQDPGQGLRLIYYSQIVNDFQKGDIAEGYSVSREKKESFPLTVTSAQKNPTAFYLCASGWGEAFFGQGTRLTVV.

This sequence joins TRBV5-1 and TRBJ2-7, with 9 bases lining up with TRBD2. There are 16 residues in the CDR3. Losses at the gene ends were 5 bases for V and 1 base for J; bases not matched to a gene: 10. CDR1 and CDR2 from the germline V gene are SGHRS and YFSETQ. The CDR3 bases are TGCGCCAGCAGGGCTGATAGCGGGAGCTTTTCCTACGAGCAGTACTTC. Translated, it gives CASRADSGSFSYEQYF.

The J gene is TRBJ2-5, the V gene TRBV29-1, with D possibly matching TRBD2 (5 bases). The V and J ends lost 7 bases and 4 bases respectively, with 13 bases between them. The CDR3 contains 12 residues. Germline values: CDR1 SQVTM, CDR2 ANQGSEA. CDR3 loop: CSGRLDSETQYF. CDR3 DNA sequence: TGCAGCGGGCGACTGGACTCAGAGACCCAGTACTTC.

The chain links TRBV28 to TRBJ1-6, with unresolved D. CDR3 length: 14 amino acids. Per the germline V gene, CDR1 is MDHEN and CDR2 is SYDVKM. Trimming left V 9 bases short and J 6 bases short, with 15 bases between. Written as DNA, the CDR3 is TGTGCCAGTCAGGCCTATTCCCTTAATTCACCCCTCCACTTT. Its translation is CASQAYSLNSPLHF.

This clone has just a few counts. The CDR3 sequence is CASSSGRTAPEQYF. For the CDR3, the DNA is TGTGCCAGCAGCTCGGGACGGACGGCCCCGGAGCAGTACTTC. The chain carries TRBV7-2 and TRBJ2-7; D possibly matches TRBD1 or TRBD2 (5 bases each). This CDR3 has 14 residues. V lost 4 bases and J 7 bases, leaving 17 bases between the germline ends. Germline lookup yields CDR1 SGHTA and CDR2 FQGNSA. Variable domain in full (rest from reference TRBV7-2 and TRBJ2-7): GAGVSQSPSNKVTEKGKDVELRCDPISGHTALYWYRQSLGQGLEFLIYFQGNSAPDKSGLPSDRFSAERTGGSVSTLTIQRTQQEDSAVYLCASSSGRTAPEQYFGPGTRLTVT.

The chain uses TRBV2 and TRBJ1-1; D remains ambiguous. Germline V CDR1 and CDR2: SNHLY, FYNNEI. V lost 6 bases, J lost 0 bases, and 5 bases lay in between. The CDR3 sequence is 12 residues long. CDR3 nucleotides: TGTGCCAGCAGGGGAATGAACACTGAAGCTTTCTTT. Protein sequence: CASRGMNTEAFF.

The genes are TRBV5-6 and TRBJ1-4; D gene unclear. From germline, CDR1 is SGHDT and CDR2 YYEEEE. Trimming took off 2 bases at V and 5 bases at J, with 4 bases between the two ends. The CDR3 covers 12 residues. The chain's CDR3 is CASSFGNEKLFF. DNA of the CDR3: TGTGCCAGCAGCTTTGGGAATGAAAAACTGTTTTTT.

This chain connects TRBV5-6 to TRBJ1-4; D not resolved. The CDR3 consists of 16 residues. V lost 1 base and J 0 bases, leaving 10 bases between the germline ends. The germline V gene has CDR1 SGHDT and CDR2 YYEEEE. CDR3 in DNA: TGTGCCAGCAGCTTGAAAGCGAGCTCAACTAATGAAAAACTGTTTTTT. It yields the protein CASSLKASSTNEKLFF. Complete variable domain (other parts from reference TRBV5-6 and TRBJ1-4): DAGVTQSPTHLIKTRGQQVTLRCSPKSGHDTVSWYQQALGQGPQFIFQYYEEEERQRGNFPDRFSGHQFPNYSSELNVNALLLGDSALYLCASSLKASSTNEKLFFGSGTQLSVL.

This rearrangement joins TRBV6-2 or TRBV6-3 to TRBJ2-5; either TRBD1 or TRBD2 may fit D (5 bases each). The CDR3 is 17 residues long. Trimming stripped 2 bases from V and 0 bases from J, with 16 bases between. Looked up from germline, CDR1 is MNHEY and CDR2 is SVGEGT. CDR3 sequence (DNA): TGTGCCAGCAGTTACGAGGGGCGAAGGGGCAACCAAGAGACCCAGTACTTC. Protein: CASSYEGRRGNQETQYF.

V is TRBV6-5 and J is TRBJ2-2; TRBD2 might be the D (6 bases). CDR3 length: 14 residues. The V and J ends lost 5 bases and 5 bases respectively, with 12 bases between them. CDR1 and CDR2 (germline): MNHEY, SVGAGI. The CDR3 DNA reads TGTGCCAGCAGTCGACCAGGGAGGACCGGGGAGCTGTTTTTT. This encodes CASSRPGRTGELFF.